This record looks at one T cell receptor beta chain sequence and its context. Its antigen is as yet unknown. Clones were read by immunoSEQ multiplex PCR, and TCRdb kept only the in-frame ones, dropping some. The sample has about 100,000 clones; approximately 81% are singletons. Trimming shortened V by 5 bases and J by 3 bases, and 11 bases separated the two germline ends. CDR1 and CDR2 (germline): SEHNR, FQNEAQ (reference sequence). The CDR3 extends over 15 amino acids. The data belong to a study of T cell responses to AZD1222 COVID-19 vaccine. General study results and limits: Receipt of two AZD1222 doses was followed by a rise in Spike-specific TCR breadth and depth. Only a handful of AZD1222 recipients, more than five in all, had baseline seropositivity. Clonal diversity was possibly underestimated; the donors were predominantly white British and more often female. Repertoires were obtained only post-peak T cell response.

This specimen was peripheral blood, taken on day 0 of AZD1222 vaccination. The chain carries TRBV7-9 and TRBJ1-6; D is unclear. The sequence came from an adult in good health. This CDR3 reads CASSAAANYNSPLHF. DNA of the CDR3: TGTGCCAGCAGCGCCGCGGCCAACTATAATTCACCCCTCCACTTT.